The subject of this entry is one T cell receptor (beta chain). Its cognate antigen has yet to be identified. No quality values exist for individual bases; no much larger clone is one base distant. Here V drops 6 bases and J drops 1 base, and the junction holds 7 bases not matched to any gene. Sequences DFQATT (CDR1) and SNEGSKA (CDR2) are obtained from the germline V gene (reference sequence). The CDR3 covers 14 residues, taking in both the cysteine and the phenylalanine. CDR3 DNA only is kept here, 42 bases in frame from base 1. Only healthy Caucasian donors were included. Miltenyi CD45RO+ enrichment and human naive T-cell isolation kits were used to isolate memory (CD45RO+) and naive T cells from PBMC. The data belong to a study of identical twins (dated by TCRdb to 2016 to 2017). General notes on the study: TCR alpha and beta repertoires from monozygotic twins, unrelated adults of various ages and cord blood were deep-sequenced to test whether fetal clonotypes persist. To rule out contamination, replicate twin experiments were performed at different times with different library preparation protocols. The study at large found these results: Compared with coincidental sharing between unrelated individuals, out-of-frame TCR alpha sequences shared between twins showed an excess of sequences with low generation probability. Abundant cord blood beta clonotypes carried fewer insertions; young adult naive repertoires showed a weaker similar trend, while memory repertoires showed none. Because the same donors could not be followed over many years, the conclusions relied on cross-sectional statistical analysis. Excess twin sharing in beta out-of-frame sequences was weaker because fewer shared sequences lowered the signal-to-noise ratio. Recombination models systematically underestimated out-of-frame TCR alpha sharing in monozygotic twins but agreed with sharing between unrelated individuals. Zero-insertion analyses could be partly confounded by invariant T cells such as MAIT and iNKT, although diverse VJ usage argued against such confounding for most clonotypes.

The library was obtained by 5' RACE. The sequencing machine was an Illumina HiSeq 2000. A universal primer binding site was introduced by template switching, and a unique molecular identifier was present in the final cDNA, enabling accurate counting of TCR cDNA molecules. First-strand cDNA for TCR alpha and beta chains was synthesized from specific primers in the conserved constant-segment region. To control for contamination, every cDNA library was double barcoded, receiving both a SMART-Mk sample barcode and Illumina barcodes. TruSeq adapter sequences, together with Illumina sample barcodes, were added in two successive PCR steps. TCR alpha and beta cDNA libraries were sequenced on the Illumina HiSeq platform with custom primers. As for how the authors treated the data: Raw reads were processed with MiGEC to extract unique molecular identifiers, and MiXCR was used to determine CDR3 positions. For each individual, recombination models were inferred using an EM algorithm with the repgenHMM and IGoR tools. Shared clonotype analysis was performed with the tcR package in R, normalizing sharing by the product of cloneset sizes. To study raw recombination without the effects of thymic and clonal selection, out-of-frame nonproductive sequences were analyzed. TCRdb ran its own pipeline on the public reads, namely fastp trimming at Q25 and MiXCR clone calling, and kept in-frame beta chains. Rows with one shared CDR3 protein collapse into an entry with the most common genes and DNA. TCRdb, rather than the study authors, made the V and J calls. A total of some 97,000 distinct CDR3 sequences appear in this sample, 5.9% of them only once. The ten most abundant clones make up approximately 12% of the sample.

Material: memory T cells sorted from blood. The sample's cell subset or site label is to be understood as: CD45RO+ enriched T cells. Recombination joined TRBV20-1 with TRBJ2-3, with 7 bases in between that match TRBD2. The sequence came from a woman in her forties or fifties in good health. The bases are TGCAGTGCCGTCCCGCTAGCGGGCACAGATACGCAGTATTTT. Its coded protein is CSAVPLAGTDTQYF.